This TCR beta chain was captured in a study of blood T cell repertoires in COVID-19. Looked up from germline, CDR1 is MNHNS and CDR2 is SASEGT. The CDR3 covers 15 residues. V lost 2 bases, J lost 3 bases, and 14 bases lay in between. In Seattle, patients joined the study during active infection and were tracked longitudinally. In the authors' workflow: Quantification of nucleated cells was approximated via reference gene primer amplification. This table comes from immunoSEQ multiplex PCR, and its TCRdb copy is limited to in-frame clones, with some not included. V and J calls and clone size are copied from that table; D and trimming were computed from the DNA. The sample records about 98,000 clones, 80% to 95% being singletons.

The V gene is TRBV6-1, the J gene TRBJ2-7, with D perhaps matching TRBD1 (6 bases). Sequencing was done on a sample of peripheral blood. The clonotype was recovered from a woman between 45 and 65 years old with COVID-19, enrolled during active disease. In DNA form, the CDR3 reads TGTGCCAGCAGTGAATTGGGCAGGGGACACTACGAGCAGTACGTC. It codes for CASSELGRGHYEQYV.